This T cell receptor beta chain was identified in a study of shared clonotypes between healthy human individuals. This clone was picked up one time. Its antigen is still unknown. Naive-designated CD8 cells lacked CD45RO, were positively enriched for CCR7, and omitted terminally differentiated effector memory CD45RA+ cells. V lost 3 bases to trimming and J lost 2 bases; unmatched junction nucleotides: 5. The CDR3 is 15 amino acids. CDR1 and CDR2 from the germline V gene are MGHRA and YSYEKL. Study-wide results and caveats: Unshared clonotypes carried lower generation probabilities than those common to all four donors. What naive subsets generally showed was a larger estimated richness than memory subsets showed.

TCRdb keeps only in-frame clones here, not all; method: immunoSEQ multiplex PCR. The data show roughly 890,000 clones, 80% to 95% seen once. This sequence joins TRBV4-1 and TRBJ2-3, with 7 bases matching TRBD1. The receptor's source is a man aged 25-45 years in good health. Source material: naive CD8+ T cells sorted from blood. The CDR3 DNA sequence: TGCGCCAGCAGCCACTCACAGGGGACCACAGATACGCAGTATTTT. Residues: CASSHSQGTTDTQYF.